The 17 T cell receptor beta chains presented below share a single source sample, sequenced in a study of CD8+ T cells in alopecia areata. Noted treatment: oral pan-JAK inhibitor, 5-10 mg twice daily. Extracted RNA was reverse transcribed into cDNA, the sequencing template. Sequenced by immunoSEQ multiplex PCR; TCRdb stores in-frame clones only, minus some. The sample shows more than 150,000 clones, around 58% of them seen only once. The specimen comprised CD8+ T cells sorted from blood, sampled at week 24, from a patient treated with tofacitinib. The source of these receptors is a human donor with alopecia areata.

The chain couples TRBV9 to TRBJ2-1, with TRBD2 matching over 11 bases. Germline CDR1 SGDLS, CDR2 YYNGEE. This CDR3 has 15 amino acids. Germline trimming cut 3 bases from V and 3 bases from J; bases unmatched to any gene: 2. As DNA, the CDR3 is TGTGCCAGCAGCGCTAGCGGGGGGCTCTACAATGAGCAGTTCTTC. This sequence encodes CASSASGGLYNEQFF.

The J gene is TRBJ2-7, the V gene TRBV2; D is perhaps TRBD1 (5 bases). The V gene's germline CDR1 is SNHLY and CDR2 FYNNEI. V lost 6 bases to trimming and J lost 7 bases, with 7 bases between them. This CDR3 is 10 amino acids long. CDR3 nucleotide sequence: TGTGCCAGCAGGGGGCTTGAGCAGTACTTC. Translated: CASRGLEQYF.

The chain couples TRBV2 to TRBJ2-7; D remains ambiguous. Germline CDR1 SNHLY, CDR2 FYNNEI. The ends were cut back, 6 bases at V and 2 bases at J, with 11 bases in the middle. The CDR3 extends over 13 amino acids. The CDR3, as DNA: TGTGCCAGCAGATGGACGGCCGCCTACGAGCAGTACTTC. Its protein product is CASRWTAAYEQYF.

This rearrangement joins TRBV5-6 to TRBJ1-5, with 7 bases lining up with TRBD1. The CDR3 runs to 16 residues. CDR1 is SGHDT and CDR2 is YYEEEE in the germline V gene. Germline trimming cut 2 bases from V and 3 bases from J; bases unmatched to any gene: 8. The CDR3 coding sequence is TGTGCCAGCAGCTTTACAGGGGACGAGGACAATCAGCCCCAGCATTTT. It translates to CASSFTGDEDNQPQHF.

DNA for the CDR3: TGTGCCAGCAGCTTACGCTGGGTCAACTATGGCTACACCTTC. It is translated as CASSLRWVNYGYTF. The chain couples TRBV7-9 to TRBJ1-2; D is unresolved. This CDR3 has 14 residues. V shed 2 bases and J shed 2 bases, with 9 bases lying between them. Germline V CDR1 and CDR2: SEHNR, FQNEAQ (reference sequence).

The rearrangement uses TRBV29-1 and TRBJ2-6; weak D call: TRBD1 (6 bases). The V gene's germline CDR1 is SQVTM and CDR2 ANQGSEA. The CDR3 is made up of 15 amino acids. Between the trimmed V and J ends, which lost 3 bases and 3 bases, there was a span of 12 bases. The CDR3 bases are TGCAGCGTTGATAACAGGGCGGGTGGGGCCAACGTCCTGACTTTC. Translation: CSVDNRAGGANVLTF. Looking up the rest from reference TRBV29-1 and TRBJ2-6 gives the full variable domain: SAVISQKPSRDICQRGTSLTIQCQVDSQVTMMFWYRQQPGQSLTLIATANQGSEATYESGFVIDKFPISRPNLTFSTLTVSNMSPEDSSIYLCSVDNRAGGANVLTFGAGSRLTVL.

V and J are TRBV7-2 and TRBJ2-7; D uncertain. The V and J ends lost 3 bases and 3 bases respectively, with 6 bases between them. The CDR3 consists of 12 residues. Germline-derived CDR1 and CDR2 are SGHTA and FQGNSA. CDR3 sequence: CASSFLGYEQYF. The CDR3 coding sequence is TGTGCCAGCAGCTTTCTCGGCTACGAGCAGTACTTC.

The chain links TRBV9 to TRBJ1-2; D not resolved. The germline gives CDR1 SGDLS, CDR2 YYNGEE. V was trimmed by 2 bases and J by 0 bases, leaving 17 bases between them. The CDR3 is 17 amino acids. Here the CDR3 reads CASSVSVVRRPNYGYTF. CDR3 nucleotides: TGTGCCAGCAGCGTTTCTGTGGTAAGGAGGCCTAACTATGGCTACACCTTC.

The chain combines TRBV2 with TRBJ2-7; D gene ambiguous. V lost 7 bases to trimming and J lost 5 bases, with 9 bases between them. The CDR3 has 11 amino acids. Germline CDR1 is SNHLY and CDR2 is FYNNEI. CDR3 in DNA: TGTGCCAGCATAGACGAACACGAGCAGTACTTC. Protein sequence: CASIDEHEQYF.

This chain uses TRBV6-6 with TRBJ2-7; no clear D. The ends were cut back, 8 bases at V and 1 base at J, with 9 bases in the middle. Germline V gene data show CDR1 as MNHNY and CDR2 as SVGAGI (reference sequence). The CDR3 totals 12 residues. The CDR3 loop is CASVGTSYEQYF. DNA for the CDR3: TGTGCCAGCGTCGGCACTTCCTACGAGCAGTACTTC.

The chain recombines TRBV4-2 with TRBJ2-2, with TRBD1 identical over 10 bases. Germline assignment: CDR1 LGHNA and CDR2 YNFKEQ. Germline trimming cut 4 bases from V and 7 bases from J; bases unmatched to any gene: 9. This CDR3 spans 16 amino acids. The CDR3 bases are TGTGCCAGCAGCCCTCGGGACAGGGGAGTTGGCGGGGAGCTGTTTTTT. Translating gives CASSPRDRGVGGELFF.

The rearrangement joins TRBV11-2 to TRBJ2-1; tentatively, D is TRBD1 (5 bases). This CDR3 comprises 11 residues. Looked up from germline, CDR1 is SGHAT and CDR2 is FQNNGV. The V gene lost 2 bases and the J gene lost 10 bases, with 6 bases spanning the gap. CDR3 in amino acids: CASSLSGEQFF. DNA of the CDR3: TGTGCCAGCAGCTTATCAGGGGAGCAGTTCTTC.

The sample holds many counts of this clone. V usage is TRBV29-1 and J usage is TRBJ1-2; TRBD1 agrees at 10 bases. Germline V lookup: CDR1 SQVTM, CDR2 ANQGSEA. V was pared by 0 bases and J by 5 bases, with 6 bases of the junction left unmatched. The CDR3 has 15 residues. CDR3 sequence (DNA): TGCAGCGTTGAAGAGCTGTCGGACAGGGGGTATGGCTACACCTTC. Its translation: CSVEELSDRGYGYTF.

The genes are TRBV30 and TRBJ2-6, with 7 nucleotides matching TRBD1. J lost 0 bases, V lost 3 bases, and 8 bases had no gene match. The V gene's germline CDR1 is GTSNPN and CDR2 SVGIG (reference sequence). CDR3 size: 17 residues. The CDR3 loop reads CAWRLRGRYSGANVLTF. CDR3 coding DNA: TGTGCCTGGAGACTTAGGGGGCGTTACTCTGGGGCCAACGTCCTGACTTTC. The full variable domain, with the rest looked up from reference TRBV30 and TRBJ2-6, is SQTIHQWPATLVQPVGSPLSLECTVEGTSNPNLYWYRQAAGRGLQLLFYSVGIGQISSEVPQNLSASRPQDRQFILSSKKLLLSDSGFYLCAWRLRGRYSGANVLTFGAGSRLTVL.

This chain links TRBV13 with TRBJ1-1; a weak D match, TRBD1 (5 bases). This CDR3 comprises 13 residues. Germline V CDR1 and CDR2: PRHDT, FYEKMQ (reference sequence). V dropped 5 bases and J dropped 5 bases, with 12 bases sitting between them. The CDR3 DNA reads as TGTGCCAGCAGCGACTCCAGGGATACTGAAGCTTTCTTT. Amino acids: CASSDSRDTEAFF.

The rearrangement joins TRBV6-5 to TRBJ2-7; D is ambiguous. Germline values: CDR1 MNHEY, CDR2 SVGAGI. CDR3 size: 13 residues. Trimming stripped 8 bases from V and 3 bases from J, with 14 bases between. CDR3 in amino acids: CASALATFYEQYF. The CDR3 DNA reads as TGTGCCAGCGCCCTGGCTACCTTCTACGAGCAGTACTTC.

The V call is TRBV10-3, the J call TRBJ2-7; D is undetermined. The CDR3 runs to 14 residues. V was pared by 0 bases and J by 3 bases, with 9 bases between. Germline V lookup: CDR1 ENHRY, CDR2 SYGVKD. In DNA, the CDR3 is TGTGCCATCAGTGAGTCGCGGACGGACTACGAGCAGTACTTC. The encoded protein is CAISESRTDYEQYF.